This T cell receptor (beta chain) originates from a study of OX40 agonist ivuxolimab in advanced cancers. Turning to the study itself: The drug used for patients, ivuxolimab, was an agonistic anti-OX40 (CD134) antibody.

Sampled blood was obtained at baseline, cycle 4 day 1, and cycle 7 day 1. Measured with immunoSEQ multiplex PCR; TCRdb has only the in-frame clones, and not every one. The sample records about 72,000 clones, around 88% being singletons. The sequencing used CD4+ or CD8+ T cells sorted from blood, collected in a trial of the OX40 agonist ivuxolimab. The source of this sequence is an adult with an advanced solid tumor such as melanoma, head and neck, liver or kidney cancer.

The CDR3 coding sequence is TGCGCCAGCAGCCAAGAGGGGGGGGCCAGCAATGAGCAGTTCTTC. Its protein product is CASSQEGGASNEQFF. The chain uses TRBV4-3 and TRBJ2-1; TRBD2 is a possible D gene (7 bases). V was trimmed by 0 bases and J by 6 bases, leaving 12 bases between them. This CDR3 contains 15 residues. Germline lookup yields CDR1 LGHNA and CDR2 YSLEER.